Sequencing of this TCR beta chain was carried out in a study of somatic mutations in cytotoxic T cells in rheumatoid arthritis. The table came from immunoSEQ multiplex PCR; TCRdb's copy has only in-frame clones and leaves some out. The sample comprises around 19,000 clones, 68% of which are singletons, and 15% to 20% rests with the top ten. CDR3 length: 13 amino acids. Germline values: CDR1 SGDLS, CDR2 YYNGEE. Deletions cut 3 bases from V and 0 bases from J, with 4 bases between. Each population, CD4+ and CD8+ cells, was isolated by positive magnetic bead selection and checked for purity by flow cytometry.

This TCR came from an adult with rheumatoid arthritis. The chain carries TRBV9 and TRBJ1-5; D unclear. Material for sequencing was CD8+ T cells sorted from blood. This CDR3 reads CASSENSNQPQHF. CDR3 DNA: TGTGCCAGCAGCGAAAATAGCAATCAGCCCCAGCATTTT.